Listed here are 17 T cell receptor beta chains from one sample, sequenced in a study of CD8 T cells in Susac syndrome. Reverse transcription used roughly 0.45 to 1 ug RNA and random hexamers. TCRdb reprocessed the immunoSEQ multiplex PCR reads via MiXCR and lists one record per CDR3 protein. The sample shows 250,000 to 300,000 distinct CDR3 sequences, approximately 85% of them seen only once. Sequencing was performed on CD8+ T cells from PBMCs. These receptors were collected from a human donor with multiple sclerosis.

J is TRBJ2-7 and V is TRBV30, with D perhaps TRBD2 (5 bases). Trimming took off 0 bases at V and 5 bases at J, with 11 bases between the two ends. The V gene's germline CDR1 is GTSNPN and CDR2 SVGIG (reference sequence). The CDR3 length is 13 residues. In DNA form, the CDR3 reads TGTGCCTGGAGTGTACTCGGGGTTGACGAGCAGTACTTC. Amino acids: CAWSVLGVDEQYF.

This clonotype showed up just once. The chain uses TRBV21-1 and TRBJ2-3; whether TRBD2, the table's D call, matches the DNA was not checked. TRBV21-1 counts as a pseudogene. This CDR3 region has 16 residues. For the CDR3, the DNA is TGTGCCAGCAGCAAATTGGTGGGCCAAACCACAGATACGCAGTATTTT. Translation gives CASSKLVGQTTDTQYF.

The chain combines TRBV11-2 with TRBJ1-4; D remains unclear. V was shortened by 0 bases and J by 8 bases, with 10 bases between the two germline ends. This CDR3 is 14 amino acids long. Germline V gene data show CDR1 as SGHAT and CDR2 as FQNNGV. The CDR3 DNA sequence: TGTGCCAGCAGCTTAGAGGCGTGGGTAGAAAAACTGTTTTTT. It is translated as CASSLEAWVEKLFF.

The chain combines TRBV20-1 with TRBJ2-2; the match to TRBD2 covers 10 bases. The CDR3 totals 18 residues. Germline CDR1 reads DFQATT; CDR2 reads SNEGSKA (reference sequence). CDR3 loop: CRKKTGRLAGANTGELFF. In DNA, the CDR3 is TGCAGAAAAAAGACAGGGAGGCTAGCGGGGGCGAACACCGGGGAGCTGTTTTTT.

This clonotype has just a few counts. The rearrangement links TRBV13 to TRBJ2-2, with TRBD2 matching 7 bases. V was clipped by 5 bases and J by 1 base; unmatched bases: 4. The CDR3 loop spans 15 amino acids. In germline, CDR1 is PRHDT, CDR2 FYEKMQ (reference sequence). The CDR3 loop is CASSPIAGNTGELFF. In DNA form, the CDR3 reads TGTGCCAGCAGCCCGATAGCGGGGAACACCGGGGAGCTGTTTTTT.

The V and J genes are TRBV23-1 and TRBJ1-5, with 7 bases matching TRBD1. TRBV23-1 is known as an ORF, though its function is uncertain. The V segment lost 4 bases and the J segment 7 bases; nucleotides outside the gene matches: 7. This CDR3 region has 14 residues. CDR3 in DNA: TGCGCCAGCAGTCGCCGACAGGGCCGACAGCCCCAGCATTTT. Residues: CASSRRQGRQPQHF.

The CDR3 is CASSSAGPTPYEQYF. The CDR3 region has the DNA TGTGCCAGCAGCTCCGCGGGGCCAACCCCCTACGAGCAGTACTTC. The V call is TRBV5-6, the J call TRBJ2-7; the D gene is possibly TRBD2 (6 bases). V lost 3 bases and J 2 bases, leaving 15 bases between the germline ends. Germline V gives CDR1 SGHDT, CDR2 YYEEEE. CDR3 length equals 15 residues.

This chain links TRBV6-4 with TRBJ1-3; a possible D gene is TRBD1 (5 bases). This CDR3 comprises 16 residues. Germline V gene lookup returns CDR1 MRHNA and CDR2 SNTAGT. The V and J ends lost 3 bases and 3 bases respectively, with 15 bases between them. CDR3 in amino acids: CASSDRGDRGGNTIYF. The CDR3 region has the DNA TGTGCCAGCAGTGATCGGGGGGATCGAGGTGGAAACACCATATATTTT.

V usage is TRBV5-1 and J usage is TRBJ2-7; possible D gene TRBD1, 7 bases. CDR3 length: 20 amino acids. The germline gives CDR1 SGHRS, CDR2 YFSETQ. Trimming cost V 1 base and J 2 bases, with 28 bases left between them. CDR3 DNA sequence: TGCGCCAGCAGCTTGACCCGACAGGGAATTTTACGGGAGCCCGCCTACGAGCAGTACTTC. Its protein product is CASSLTRQGILREPAYEQYF. Supplemented by reference TRBV5-1 and TRBJ2-7, the full variable domain reads KAGVTQTPRYLIKTRGQQVTLSCSPISGHRSVSWYQQTPGQGLQFLFEYFSETQRNKGNFPGRFSGRQFSNSRSEMNVSTLELGDSALYLCASSLTRQGILREPAYEQYFGPGTRLTVT.

The genes are TRBV18 and TRBJ2-7; no clear D gene. V shed 2 bases and J shed 4 bases, with 18 bases lying between them. The CDR3 extends over 16 amino acids. Germline CDR1 is KGHSH and CDR2 is LQKENI. CDR3 DNA sequence: TGTGCCAGCTCACCAATTAGAGACACAAGGAAGTACGAGCAGTACTTC. This encodes CASSPIRDTRKYEQYF.

The genes are TRBV25-1 and TRBJ2-7; 7 positions agree with TRBD1. Germline V gives CDR1 MGHDK, CDR2 SYGVNS. J gave up 1 base and V 7 bases, and 4 bases lay outside the gene matches. CDR3 length: 13 residues. The CDR3 region has the DNA TGTGCCAGCAAAGGGGGCGCGTCCTACGAGCAGTACTTC. It encodes CASKGGASYEQYF.

This clonotype was seen a few times. The chain couples TRBV15 to TRBJ2-7, with 11 nucleotides matching TRBD2. V lost 3 bases to trimming and J lost 2 bases; unmatched junction nucleotides: 0. Germline values: CDR1 LNHNV, CDR2 YYDKDF (reference sequence). The CDR3 is 14 amino acids. The CDR3 DNA sequence: TGTGCCACCAGCAGGGGACTAGCGGCCTACGAGCAGTACTTC. This codes for CATSRGLAAYEQYF.

The V gene is TRBV4-3, the J gene TRBJ2-2, with 7 bases lining up with TRBD1. V gave up 4 bases and J gave up 6 bases; unmatched junction bases: 14. From germline, CDR1 is LGHNA and CDR2 YSLEER. This CDR3 contains 17 residues. In DNA, the CDR3 is TGCGCCAGCAGCCTGAAACTAGGGGGCCCCCTATCCGGGGAGCTGTTTTTT. This encodes CASSLKLGGPLSGELFF.

CDR3 protein: CASSLGSASGEYLETQYF. CDR3 bases: TGTGCCAGCAGCTTAGGGTCGGCTAGCGGGGAGTACTTGGAGACCCAGTACTTC. This sequence joins TRBV13 and TRBJ2-5, with 9 nucleotides matching TRBD2. CDR1 PRHDT and CDR2 FYEKMQ come from the germline V gene (reference sequence). The CDR3 totals 18 residues. V dropped 0 bases and J dropped 5; count of bases not matched to a gene: 13.

This chain links TRBV12-3 or TRBV12-4 with TRBJ2-1; TRBD2 matches at 14 bases. J was trimmed by 9 bases and V by 5 bases; bases with no gene match: 9. CDR3 length: 16 residues. The CDR3 protein is CASSLVGLAGAGEQFF. The CDR3 nucleotides are TGTGCCAGCAGTCTCGTGGGACTAGCGGGAGCGGGTGAGCAGTTCTTC.

Here the CDR3 reads CSARMGSGTSATYEQYF. The CDR3 DNA reads TGCAGTGCTCGTATGGGGAGCGGGACTAGCGCTACCTACGAGCAGTACTTC. This chain uses TRBV20-1 with TRBJ2-7; the match to TRBD2 covers 10 bases. The V segment lost 5 bases and the J segment 2 bases; nucleotides outside the gene matches: 15. The CDR3 length is 17 residues. In germline, CDR1 is DFQATT, CDR2 SNEGSKA (reference sequence).

The chain links TRBV5-6 to TRBJ2-3; D is uncertain. The germline gives CDR1 SGHDT, CDR2 YYEEEE. The CDR3 spans 15 residues. Trimming left V 1 base short and J 2 bases short, with 11 bases between. The CDR3 bases are TGTGCCAGCAGCTTGCCGGAGCCTAACACAGATACGCAGTATTTT. Residues: CASSLPEPNTDTQYF.